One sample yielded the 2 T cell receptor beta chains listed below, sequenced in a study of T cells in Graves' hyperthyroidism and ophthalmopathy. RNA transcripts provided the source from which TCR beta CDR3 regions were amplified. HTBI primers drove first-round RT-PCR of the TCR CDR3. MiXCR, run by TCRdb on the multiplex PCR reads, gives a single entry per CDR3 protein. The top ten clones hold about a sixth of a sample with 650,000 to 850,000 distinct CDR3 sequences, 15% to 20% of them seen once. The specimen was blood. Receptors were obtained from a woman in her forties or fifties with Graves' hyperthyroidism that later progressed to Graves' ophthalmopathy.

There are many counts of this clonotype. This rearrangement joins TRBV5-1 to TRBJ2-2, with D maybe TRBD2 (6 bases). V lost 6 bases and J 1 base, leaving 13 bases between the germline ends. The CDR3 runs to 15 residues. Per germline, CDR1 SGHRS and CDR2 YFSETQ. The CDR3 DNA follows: TGCGCCAGCACGGGCGGGGCGGAGAACACCGGGGAGCTGTTTTTT. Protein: CASTGGAENTGELFF.

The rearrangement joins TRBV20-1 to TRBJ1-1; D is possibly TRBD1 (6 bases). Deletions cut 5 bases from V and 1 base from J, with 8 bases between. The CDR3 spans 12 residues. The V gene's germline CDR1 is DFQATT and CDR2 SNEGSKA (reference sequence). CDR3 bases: TGCAGTGCTTGGGGGCGGAACACTGAAGCTTTCTTT. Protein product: CSAWGRNTEAFF.